Listed below are T cell receptor beta chains from one sample, sequenced in a study of cytomegalovirus exposure and HLA in healthy donors. Repertoires were generated with immunoSEQ multiplex PCR, while TCRdb's copy carries only in-frame clones and drops some. The sample lists 95,000 to 110,000 clones, 76% seen once, with about a tenth in the top ten. What was sequenced was PBMCs. These receptors were taken from a woman aged 18-29 years in good health and CMV-seropositive. CDR3s include the opening cysteine and the closing phenylalanine or tryptophan. Each record gives: J gene, clone size, V gene, D gene, CDR3 protein, CDR3 DNA. A D gene is named only where the DNA matches it firmly. Rows give clone size only sometimes, using once, few, many, or a class for an expanded clone.

TRBJ1-2	NA	TRBV5-4	TRBD1	CASSLTGGDGYTF	TGTGCCAGTAGCCTGACAGGGGGAGATGGCTACACCTTC
TRBJ2-5	NA	TRBV29-1	NA	CSVERRGPGETQYF	TGCAGCGTTGAAAGGAGGGGGCCAGGAGAGACCCAGTACTTC
TRBJ2-7	once	TRBV7-8	NA	CASSLGQDYEQYF	TGTGCCAGCAGCTTAGGGCAGGACTACGAGCAGTACTTC
TRBJ2-7	NA	TRBV12-5	TRBD1	CASGLSLTGVVYEQYF	TGTGCTAGTGGTTTGAGTTTAACAGGGGTGGTATACGAGCAGTACTTC
TRBJ2-3	NA	TRBV2	TRBD2	CASSGGNTDTQYF	TGTGCCAGCAGCGGGGGGAACACAGATACGCAGTATTTT
TRBJ1-1	NA	TRBV29-1	NA	CSVEQTQGTEAFF	TGCAGCGTTGAACAGACACAGGGAACTGAAGCTTTCTTT
TRBJ2-2	NA	TRBV5-6	NA	CASSLAFGQGTGELFF	TGTGCCAGCAGCTTGGCATTTGGGCAGGGGACCGGGGAGCTGTTTTTT
TRBJ1-1	NA	TRBV9	TRBD1	CASSPRIRTGGATEAFF	TGTGCCAGCAGCCCCCGAATACGCACAGGGGGGGCCACTGAAGCTTTCTTT
TRBJ2-1	NA	TRBV7-2	TRBD2	CASSLGPSGALDNEQFF	TGTGCCAGCAGCTTAGGGCCTAGCGGGGCCCTTGACAATGAGCAGTTCTTC
TRBJ2-1	few	TRBV9	TRBD2	CASGTSGYNEQFF	TGTGCCAGCGGGACTAGCGGGTACAATGAGCAGTTCTTC
TRBJ1-1	NA	TRBV5-5	TRBD1	CASSWRTGMNTEAFF	TGTGCCAGCAGCTGGAGGACAGGAATGAACACTGAAGCTTTCTTT
TRBJ1-5	few	TRBV7-6	NA	CASSLGGAGNQPQHF	TGTGCCAGCAGTCTAGGGGGGGCTGGCAATCAGCCCCAGCATTTT
TRBJ2-5	NA	TRBV20-1	NA	CSSWAKETQYF	TGCAGTTCATGGGCGAAAGAGACCCAGTACTTC
TRBJ2-3	NA	TRBV2	NA	CASSADFSGTDTQYF	TGTGCCAGCAGCGCCGACTTCTCTGGCACAGATACGCAGTATTTT
TRBJ1-2	NA	TRBV28	TRBD1	CASSTDTGGVGRYGYTF	TGTGCCAGCAGCACTGATACAGGGGGAGTGGGACGCTATGGCTACACCTTC
TRBJ1-4	NA	TRBV19	NA	CASSISRGTEKLFF	TGTGCCAGTAGTATCTCTAGGGGCACCGAAAAACTGTTTTTT
TRBJ2-7	NA	TRBV9	TRBD2	CASSVESSGGYEQYF	TGTGCCAGCAGCGTAGAATCCAGCGGGGGGTACGAGCAGTACTTC
TRBJ2-7	NA	TRBV2	TRBD2	CASSAGLAAFPYEQYF	TGTGCCAGCAGTGCGGGGCTAGCGGCCTTTCCCTACGAGCAGTACTTC
TRBJ1-4	NA	TRBV7-9	NA	CASSLELSRKREKLFF	TGTGCCAGCAGCTTAGAGTTGAGTCGGAAGAGGGAAAAACTGTTTTTT
TRBJ1-4	NA	TRBV7-6	NA	CASSLAFGVRANEKLFF	TGTGCCAGCAGCTTAGCCTTCGGGGTTCGGGCTAATGAAAAACTGTTTTTT
TRBJ2-3	few	TRBV6-5	NA	CASKRGPGTDTQYF	TGTGCCAGCAAAAGGGGCCCTGGCACAGATACGCAGTATTTT
TRBJ1-1	NA	TRBV28	TRBD1	CASSPTRDRGTEAFF	TGTGCCAGCAGTCCGACAAGGGACAGGGGGACTGAAGCTTTCTTT
TRBJ1-2	NA	TRBV4-1	TRBD1	CASSPQGPGYGYTF	TGCGCCAGCAGCCCACAGGGGCCAGGCTATGGCTACACCTTC
TRBJ2-7	NA	TRBV6-5	NA	CASKRTAAYEQYF	TGTGCCAGCAAACGGACAGCTGCCTACGAGCAGTACTTC
TRBJ2-3	NA	TRBV4-1	TRBD2	CASSRTSGHPGTDTQYF	TGCGCCAGCAGCCGGACTAGCGGGCATCCTGGAACAGATACGCAGTATTTT
TRBJ2-3	NA	TRBV9	NA	CASSVVDSGTDTQYF	TGTGCCAGCAGCGTAGTGGACTCAGGCACAGATACGCAGTATTTT
TRBJ2-7	NA	TRBV7-2	NA	CASSPNRAYEQYF	TGTGCCAGCAGCCCTAACAGGGCCTACGAGCAGTACTTC
TRBJ1-3	NA	TRBV19	TRBD1	CASSPSRGSGNTIYF	TGTGCCAGTAGTCCTTCCAGGGGGTCGGGAAACACCATATATTTT
TRBJ1-1	NA	TRBV6-6	NA	CASSGAAEAFF	TGTGCCAGCAGTGGCGCGGCTGAAGCTTTCTTT
TRBJ1-6	NA	TRBV2	TRBD1	CASKGTGYNSPLHF	TGTGCCAGCAAAGGGACAGGGTATAATTCACCCCTCCACTTT
TRBJ1-2	NA	TRBV6-1	TRBD1	CATAGQVNYGYTF	TGTGCCACCGCGGGACAGGTTAACTATGGCTACACCTTC
TRBJ2-3	NA	TRBV6-6	NA	CASKDGTFHTDTQYF	TGTGCCAGCAAGGATGGGACTTTCCACACAGATACGCAGTATTTT
TRBJ2-7	NA	TRBV7-4	NA	CASSPLGGPGHEQYF	TGCGCCAGCAGCCCTCTAGGAGGTCCGGGCCACGAGCAGTACTTC
TRBJ1-4	once	TRBV5-1	TRBD1	CASSPSGGRGEKLFF	TGCGCCAGCAGCCCGTCAGGGGGACGAGGTGAAAAACTGTTTTTT
TRBJ2-7	NA	TRBV7-3	NA	CASSPGSGHYEQYF	TGTGCCAGCAGCCCCGGGAGCGGACACTACGAGCAGTACTTC
TRBJ2-7	few	TRBV7-9	NA	CASIRTRAGGDEQYF	TGTGCCAGCATCCGGACTAGAGCAGGGGGCGACGAGCAGTACTTC
TRBJ1-5	few	TRBV28	TRBD1	CASRTGGRGQPQHF	TGTGCCAGCAGAACAGGGGGCAGGGGACAGCCCCAGCATTTT
TRBJ2-7	NA	TRBV4-1	NA	CASSQGAGLGEQYF	TGCGCCAGCAGCCAAGGGGCTGGATTGGGCGAGCAGTACTTC
TRBJ2-7	NA	TRBV2	NA	CASSESTPGAAYEQYF	TGTGCCAGCAGTGAATCCACACCAGGAGCGGCCTACGAGCAGTACTTC
TRBJ2-5	NA	TRBV5-1	NA	CASSPGLEETQYF	TGCGCCAGCAGCCCGGGACTCGAAGAGACCCAGTACTTC
TRBJ2-1	NA	TRBV7-2	NA	CASSLVVGAGNEQFF	TGTGCCAGCAGTTTAGTGGTGGGGGCTGGGAATGAGCAGTTCTTC
TRBJ2-7	NA	TRBV7-2	TRBD2	CASSLAVREGREQYF	TGTGCCAGCAGCTTAGCCGTCCGGGAGGGCCGCGAGCAGTACTTC
TRBJ2-2	NA	TRBV18	NA	CASSPTGKTGELFF	TGTGCCAGCTCACCGACGGGGAAGACCGGGGAGCTGTTTTTT
TRBJ2-1	NA	TRBV5-1	NA	CASSLEASDWSNEQFF	TGCGCCAGCAGCTTGGAAGCTAGCGATTGGAGCAATGAGCAGTTCTTC
TRBJ1-2	NA	TRBV2	NA	CASREDRYYGYTF	TGTGCCAGCAGGGAAGACAGATACTATGGCTACACCTTC
TRBJ2-7	NA	TRBV28	NA	CASAKQTYEQYF	TGTGCCAGCGCAAAACAGACCTACGAGCAGTACTTC